Below, 27 T cell receptor beta chains from the same sample are listed, as sequenced in a study of blood T cells in healthy people across ages. Next came a second PCR, run for about 7 to 12 cycles, which used a sample-barcoded 5' primer along with a J-beta primer mix. TCRdb reprocessed the 5' RACE reads via MiXCR and lists one record per CDR3 protein. The table records approximately 1.5 million distinct CDR3 sequences, about 35% of them present only once. The sample comprised blood. Receptors were obtained from a young woman in good health.

This clonotype was recorded a few times. The J gene is TRBJ2-2, the V gene TRBV20-1, with D perhaps matching TRBD1 (6 bases). Between the trimmed V and J ends, which lost 2 bases and 7 bases, there was a span of 14 bases. This CDR3 comprises 14 residues. The germline V gene encodes CDR1 DFQATT and CDR2 SNEGSKA (reference sequence). CDR3 sequence: CSARSSRGIGELFF. CDR3 sequence (DNA): TGCAGTGCTAGATCATCCAGGGGAATCGGGGAGCTGTTTTTT.

Notes on this clonotype: This may be a read error: a much more frequent sequence differs by one nucleotide. The chain recombines TRBV29-1 with TRBJ2-3; D is uncertain. The length of the CDR3 is 13 residues. Trimming shortened V by 8 bases and J by 5 bases, and 17 bases separated the two germline ends. Per the germline V gene, CDR1 is SQVTM and CDR2 is ANQGSEA. In DNA form, the CDR3 reads TGCAGCACAACCATACAGCTAGGAGATACGCAGTATTTT. It encodes CSTTIQLGDTQYF.

This clonotype has more than one count but fewer than ten. The V gene is TRBV20-1, the J gene TRBJ2-1; 10 bases map to TRBD2. Germline CDR1 and CDR2: DFQATT and SNEGSKA (reference sequence). The CDR3 has 20 residues. V was clipped by 0 bases and J by 2 bases; unmatched bases: 16. The CDR3 protein is CSARDRGQRGGRGAYNEQFF. The DNA of the CDR3 is TGCAGTGCTAGAGATCGAGGCCAGCGGGGGGGCCGAGGTGCCTACAATGAGCAGTTCTTC.

The gene calls are TRBV7-3 and TRBJ2-2; 9 bases match TRBD2. Germline V gene data show CDR1 as SGHTA and CDR2 as FQGTGA. The CDR3 sequence is 15 residues long. With 5 bases clipped from V and 5 bases from J, the junction kept 6 bases outside the gene matches. In DNA form, the CDR3 reads TGTGCCAGCAGCCCCCAAGCGGGAGGTACCGGGGAGCTGTTTTTT. This encodes CASSPQAGGTGELFF.

This clonotype came up once. This sequence joins TRBV9 and TRBJ1-5; D is unresolved. Germline V gene sequence: CDR1 SGDLS, CDR2 YYNGEE. The length of the CDR3 is 18 residues. The ends were cut back, 0 bases at V and 2 bases at J, with 18 bases in the middle. The CDR3, as DNA: TGTGCCAGCAGCGTAGTTGTCCAGGCCCCTGGGTGCAATCAGCCCCAGCATTTT. This codes for CASSVVVQAPGCNQPQHF.

There are a few counts of this clonotype. The chain uses TRBV9 and TRBJ2-1; no clear D. This CDR3 has 16 residues. CDR1 and CDR2 from the germline V gene are SGDLS and YYNGEE. The ends were cut back, 4 bases at V and 0 bases at J, with 14 bases in the middle. The CDR3, as DNA: TGTGCCAGCAGCAACACGGAGCGCCGCTCCTACAATGAGCAGTTCTTC. Residues: CASSNTERRSYNEQFF.

Remarks on this clonotype: The CDR3 end shows no conserved phenylalanine or tryptophan, and so a read error is likely. V is TRBV10-3 and J is TRBJ2-7; D remains ambiguous. The germline V gene encodes CDR1 ENHRY and CDR2 SYGVKD. The ends were cut back, 3 bases at V and 2 bases at J, with 17 bases in the middle. The CDR3 totals 16 residues. CDR3 nucleotides: TGTGCCATCAGTGACGGGTACCTGAGTACGGCCTACGAGCAGTACTGC. Its protein is CAISDGYLSTAYEQYC.

The genes are TRBV5-1 and TRBJ1-2, with 7 bases that match TRBD1. CDR3 length: 12 residues. The germline V gene encodes CDR1 SGHRS and CDR2 YFSETQ. J gave up 6 bases and V 2 bases, and 1 base lay outside the gene matches. Here the CDR3 reads CASSFRGHGYTF. In DNA, the CDR3 is TGCGCCAGCAGCTTTAGGGGGCATGGCTACACCTTC.

This clonotype was seen a few times. This chain connects TRBV11-2 to TRBJ1-2; the D gene is possibly TRBD1 (6 bases). V was clipped by 5 bases and J by 8 bases, with 24 bases between them. CDR1 is SGHAT, CDR2 FQNNGV, per germline. The CDR3 totals 16 residues. The CDR3 is CASSPNFGGPSYGYTF. For the CDR3, the DNA is TGTGCCAGCAGCCCCAATTTCGGGGGGCCGAGCTACGGCTACACCTTC.

This rearrangement joins TRBV28 to TRBJ2-1, with 14 bases matching TRBD2. CDR1 MDHEN and CDR2 SYDVKM come from the germline V gene. This CDR3 is 18 amino acids long. V was clipped by 5 bases and J by 2 bases; unmatched bases: 8. The CDR3 bases are TGTGCCAGCAGTGGGGGGACTAGCGGGAGAGGGCCCTACAATGAGCAGTTCTTC. It is translated as CASSGGTSGRGPYNEQFF.

Regarding this clonotype: This may be a read error, as it is one base from a much larger clone. This rearrangement joins TRBV12-3 or TRBV12-4 to TRBJ2-5, with a weak D call TRBD2 (6 bases). The tail of the sequence fits TRBJ2-7 better, so the J call may be wrong. The CDR3 runs 15 residues. CDR3 amino acids: CASSQTSIFSYEQYF. The CDR3 DNA reads as TGTGCCAGCAGCCAAACTAGCATTTTCTCCTACGAGCAGTACTTC.

There are a few counts of this clonotype. The chain couples TRBV20-1 to TRBJ2-7; 8 nucleotides match TRBD2. The J call may be mistaken, given a closer DNA end match to TRBJ2-5. CDR1 is DFQATT and CDR2 is SNEGSKA in the germline V gene (reference sequence). This CDR3 contains 14 residues. The CDR3 DNA follows: TGCAGTGCTAGGAAGGGTACGGGGGGGGAGACCCAGTACTTC. Translating gives CSARKGTGGETQYF.

This clonotype was recorded a few times. The rearrangement joins TRBV10-1 to TRBJ2-1, with TRBD1 identical over 7 bases. The CDR3 is made up of 15 amino acids. The ends lost 10 bases at V and 8 bases at J; junction bases unmatched: 17. Germline CDR1 WNHNN, CDR2 SYGVQD (reference sequence). The CDR3 sequence is CATGTGDTSTDEQFF. DNA for the CDR3: TGCGCCACGGGAACAGGGGATACTAGTACAGATGAGCAGTTCTTC.

This clonotype has just a few counts. The chain links TRBV11-2 to TRBJ1-2; 8 bases are shared with TRBD1. This CDR3 spans 14 amino acids. The J segment lost 7 bases and the V segment lost 4 bases, leaving 8 bases of the junction unmatched. Germline-derived CDR1 and CDR2 are SGHAT and FQNNGV. The CDR3 sequence is CASSSGTGGGGYTF. CDR3 nucleotides: TGTGCCAGCAGCTCCGGGACAGGAGGAGGTGGCTACACCTTC.

V usage is TRBV28 and J usage is TRBJ2-4; D is ambiguous. This CDR3 has 8 residues. V gave up 10 bases and J gave up 5 bases, with 0 bases separating them. Germline V gene lookup returns CDR1 MDHEN and CDR2 SYDVKM. Written as DNA, the CDR3 is TGTGCCAAAAACATTCAGTACTTC. This translates into CAKNIQYF. Combining the CDR3 with reference TRBV28 and TRBJ2-4 gives the whole variable domain DVKVTQSSRYLVKRTGEKVFLECVQDMDHENMFWYRQDPGLGLRLIYFSYDVKMKEKGDIPEGYSVSREKKERFSLILESASTNQTSMYLCAKNIQYFGAGTRLSVL.

This clonotype has more than one count but fewer than ten. V usage is TRBV6-2 or TRBV6-3 and J usage is TRBJ2-5, with unresolved D. CDR1 is MNHEY, CDR2 SVGEGT, per germline. This CDR3 is built from 11 residues. V shed 5 bases and J shed 9 bases, with 10 bases lying between them. The CDR3 region is CASSRGSPQYF. The CDR3 region has the DNA TGTGCCAGCAGTCGTGGGTCGCCCCAGTACTTC.

The chain is built from TRBV7-2 and TRBJ1-2; D not resolved. Germline V gene lookup returns CDR1 SGHTA and CDR2 FQGNSA. CDR3 length: 15 amino acids. V dropped 1 base and J dropped 0 bases, with 9 bases sitting between them. The CDR3 spells CASSLENRPNYGYTF. The DNA for the CDR3 is TGTGCCAGCAGCTTAGAGAACAGACCTAACTATGGCTACACCTTC.

The rearrangement links TRBV27 to TRBJ2-4; D gene ambiguous. V shed 2 bases and J shed 1 base, with 6 bases lying between them. The germline gives CDR1 MNHEY, CDR2 SMNVEV (reference sequence). The CDR3 runs to 14 residues. The CDR3 protein is CASSLTYAKNIQYF. The CDR3 DNA sequence: TGTGCCAGCAGTTTAACATATGCCAAAAACATTCAGTACTTC.

The table lists this clonotype with a few counts. This chain links TRBV18 with TRBJ2-4; possible D gene TRBD1, 5 bases. Germline V gene lookup returns CDR1 KGHSH and CDR2 LQKENI. With 6 bases removed from V and 0 bases from J, the gap between germline ends came to 15 bases. The CDR3 has 16 amino acids. This CDR3 reads CASSPQGILAKNIQYF. The CDR3 nucleotides are TGTGCCAGCTCCCCTCAGGGTATACTAGCCAAAAACATTCAGTACTTC.

V is TRBV5-1 and J is TRBJ2-5; the match to TRBD2 covers 7 bases. The trim removed 0 bases at V and 11 bases at J, leaving 19 bases unmatched. Germline V gives CDR1 SGHRS, CDR2 YFSETQ. CDR3 length: 17 residues. The CDR3, as DNA: TGCGCCAGCAGCTTGGCCGCCCAGGACGCGGGAGTGGGGGAGCAGTACTTC. Translation gives CASSLAAQDAGVGEQYF.

This clonotype was recorded a few times. A junction end diverges from the germline sequence, so it may reflect a read error. The chain couples TRBV9 to TRBJ2-5; no reliable D call. The DNA end lines up better with TRBJ2-7; the J call may be wrong. CDR1 is SGDLS, CDR2 YYNGEE, per germline. CDR3 size: 13 residues. The CDR3 nucleotides read TGTACCAGCAGCGTAGCTACCGACTACGAGCAGTACTTC. Its translation is CTSSVATDYEQYF.

This clonotype was found a few times. V gene TRBV7-2 combines with J gene TRBJ2-5; tentative D call: TRBD1 (6 bases). CDR3 size: 16 residues. The germline V and J ends were trimmed by 7 bases and 2 bases, with 20 bases remaining between them. Germline V gene data show CDR1 as SGHTA and CDR2 as FQGNSA. The CDR3 is CASTRDLTGVQETQYF. The DNA of the CDR3 is TGTGCCAGCACACGAGACTTGACAGGCGTACAAGAGACCCAGTACTTC.

The V and J genes are TRBV28 and TRBJ2-3, with D perhaps matching TRBD2 (6 bases). Trimming shortened V by 6 bases and J by 4 bases, and 23 bases separated the two germline ends. CDR1 MDHEN and CDR2 SYDVKM come from the germline V gene. The CDR3 sequence is 17 residues long. The CDR3 DNA follows: TGTGCCAGCAGCCCCCCGTTCGGGCTAGCGAACCCAGATACGCAGTATTTT. It yields the protein CASSPPFGLANPDTQYF.

This clonotype was seen a handful of times. V and J are TRBV20-1 and TRBJ2-5, with TRBD2 matching over 9 bases. The CDR3 runs to 17 residues. With V trimmed by 3 bases and J by 5 bases, 16 bases remained unmatched. Germline CDR1 DFQATT, CDR2 SNEGSKA (reference sequence). The CDR3, as DNA: TGCAGTGCTAGCCCCTGGGGCCAGCGGGGGGCGTGGGAGACCCAGTACTTC. It encodes CSASPWGQRGAWETQYF.

As regards this clonotype: This may be a read error, as it is one base from a much larger clone. This chain links TRBV7-2 with TRBJ2-5; tentatively, D is TRBD2 (6 bases). CDR1 SGHTA and CDR2 FQGNSA come from the germline V gene. The V end lost 1 base, the J end lost 7 bases, and 13 bases lay between the germline ends. CDR3 size: 14 residues. The CDR3 coding sequence is TGTGCCAGCAGCTTAGATTGGAGGGGTGGGACCCAGTACTTC. Translating gives CASSLDWRGGTQYF.

The V gene is TRBV3-1, the J gene TRBJ2-7; TRBD1 might be the D (6 bases). This CDR3 comprises 12 residues. CDR1 is LGHDT and CDR2 is YNNKEL in the germline V gene (reference sequence). Trimming took off 3 bases at V and 6 bases at J, with 9 bases between the two ends. The CDR3 protein is CASSHWTAEQYF. DNA for the CDR3: TGTGCCAGCAGCCACTGGACAGCCGAGCAGTACTTC.

The V gene is TRBV6-6, the J gene TRBJ2-1, with D perhaps TRBD2 (6 bases). The V gene lost 5 bases and the J gene lost 8 bases, with 22 bases spanning the gap. The CDR3 extends over 16 amino acids. Germline V gene lookup returns CDR1 MNHNY and CDR2 SVGAGI (reference sequence). As DNA, the CDR3 is TGTGCCAGCAGTCAACCCCTGGCGGGACGTACGGATGAGCAGTTCTTC. Translation gives CASSQPLAGRTDEQFF.